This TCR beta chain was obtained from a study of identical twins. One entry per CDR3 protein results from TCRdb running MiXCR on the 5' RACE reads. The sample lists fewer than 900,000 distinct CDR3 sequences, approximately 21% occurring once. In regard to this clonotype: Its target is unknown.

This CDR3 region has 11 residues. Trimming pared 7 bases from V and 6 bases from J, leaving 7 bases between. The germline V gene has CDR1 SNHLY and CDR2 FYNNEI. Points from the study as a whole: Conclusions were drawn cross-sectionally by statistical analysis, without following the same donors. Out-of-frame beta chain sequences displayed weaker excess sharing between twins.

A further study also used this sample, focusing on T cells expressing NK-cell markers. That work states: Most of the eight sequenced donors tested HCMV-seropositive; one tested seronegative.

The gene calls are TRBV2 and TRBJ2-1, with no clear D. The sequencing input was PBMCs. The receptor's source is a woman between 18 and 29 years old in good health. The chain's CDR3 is CASKLLNEQFF. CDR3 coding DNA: TGTGCCAGCAAACTCCTCAATGAGCAGTTCTTC.